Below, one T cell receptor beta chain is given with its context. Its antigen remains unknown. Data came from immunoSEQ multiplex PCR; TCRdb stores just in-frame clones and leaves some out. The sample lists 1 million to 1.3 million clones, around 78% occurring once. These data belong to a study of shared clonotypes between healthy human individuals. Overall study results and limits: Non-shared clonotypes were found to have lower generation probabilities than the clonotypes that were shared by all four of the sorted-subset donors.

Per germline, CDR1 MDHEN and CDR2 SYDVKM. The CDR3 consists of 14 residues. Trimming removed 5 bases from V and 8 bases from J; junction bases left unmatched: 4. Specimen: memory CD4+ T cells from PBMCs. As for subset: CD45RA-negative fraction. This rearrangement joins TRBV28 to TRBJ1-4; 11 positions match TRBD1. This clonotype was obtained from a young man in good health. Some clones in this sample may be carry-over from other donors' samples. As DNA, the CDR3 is TGTGCCAGCAGTATGGGACAGGGGGGCGAAAAACTGTTTTTT. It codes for CASSMGQGGEKLFF. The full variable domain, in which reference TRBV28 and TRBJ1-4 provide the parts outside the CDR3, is DVKVTQSSRYLVKRTGEKVFLECVQDMDHENMFWYRQDPGLGLRLIYFSYDVKMKEKGDIPEGYSVSREKKERFSLILESASTNQTSMYLCASSMGQGGEKLFFGSGTQLSVL.